The 32 T cell receptor beta chains presented below share a single source sample, sequenced in a study of beta chain features in type 1 diabetes. The study, taken as a whole, reports: A moderate, significant TCRB CDR3 shortening appeared in type 1 diabetes across four CD4+ subsets.

These receptors are not linked to any known antigen. Reverse transcription of all isolated RNA meant that expressed TCRB transcripts were sequenced. Generated by immunoSEQ multiplex PCR, the TCRdb table keeps only in-frame clones and is missing some. The profile shows 640,000 or so clones, over 12% of them singletons. The source material was naive CD4+ T cells from blood. Receptors originate from a young man with type 1 diabetes.

The J gene is TRBJ2-2, the V gene TRBV4-1; D remains unclear. The length of the CDR3 is 16 residues. Germline CDR1 MGHRA, CDR2 YSYEKL. V dropped 2 bases and J dropped 6 bases, with 16 bases sitting between them. The CDR3 DNA follows: TGCGCCAGCAGCCAACTAGTGTTAGGAAGGCCCGGGGAGCTGTTTTTT. Translating it yields CASSQLVLGRPGELFF.

This clone was observed a handful of times. The chain combines TRBV5-4 with TRBJ2-4, with TRBD1 identical over 7 bases. Per the germline V gene, CDR1 is SGHNT and CDR2 is YYREEE (reference sequence). Trimming took 4 bases from V and 0 from J; bases not matched to a gene: 7. This CDR3 region has 16 residues. DNA of the CDR3: TGTGCCAGCAGCCTGGGGACAGATCTAGCCAAAAACATTCAGTACTTC. Amino acid sequence: CASSLGTDLAKNIQYF.

The CDR3 nucleotides are TGTGCCAGCAGCTTAGTGCACTCCAATGAGCAGTTCTTC. It specifies CASSLVHSNEQFF. This rearrangement joins TRBV7-2 to TRBJ2-1, with D uncertain. Trimming took 1 base from V and 6 from J, leaving 7 bases between them. This CDR3 has 13 amino acids. Germline values: CDR1 SGHTA, CDR2 FQGNSA.

The V call is TRBV15, the J call TRBJ2-2, with no clear D. From germline, CDR1 is LNHNV and CDR2 YYDKDF (reference sequence). Deletions cut 1 base from V and 0 bases from J, with 3 bases between. The CDR3 totals 14 residues. CDR3 bases: TGTGCCACCAGCAGAGGCACGAACACCGGGGAGCTGTTTTTT. It is translated as CATSRGTNTGELFF.

The V and J genes are TRBV9 and TRBJ2-2; D possibly corresponds to TRBD1 (5 bases). Germline V gives CDR1 SGDLS, CDR2 YYNGEE. Trimming stripped 0 bases from V and 0 bases from J, with 9 bases between. CDR3 length equals 16 residues. The CDR3 spells CASSVGAGTNTGELFF. CDR3 DNA: TGTGCCAGCAGCGTAGGAGCAGGGACGAACACCGGGGAGCTGTTTTTT.

This clone was found a few times. V and J are TRBV2 and TRBJ1-5; 8 bases fit TRBD1. Trimming cost V 6 bases and J 8 bases; bases outside gene matches: 3. There are 12 residues in the CDR3. Germline-derived CDR1 and CDR2 are SNHLY and FYNNEI. The CDR3 here is CASRDRAKPQHF. The CDR3 DNA reads TGTGCCAGCAGGGACAGGGCAAAGCCCCAGCATTTT.

In its sample, this clone was seen a few times. This chain joins TRBV30 and TRBJ2-1; 7 bases map to TRBD2. V was pared by 5 bases and J by 2 bases, with 3 bases of the junction left unmatched. Per germline, CDR1 GTSNPN and CDR2 SVGIG (reference sequence). This CDR3 contains 13 residues. The CDR3 DNA reads as TGTGCCTGGGGGGCGGGAGCCTACAATGAGCAGTTCTTC. Translated, it gives CAWGAGAYNEQFF.

V is TRBV5-4 and J is TRBJ2-1; D might be TRBD2 (7 bases). Between the trimmed V and J ends, which lost 5 bases and 8 bases, there was a span of 23 bases. There are 16 residues in the CDR3. From germline, CDR1 is SGHNT and CDR2 YYREEE (reference sequence). Here the CDR3 reads CASRIPQWEGGDEQFF. For the CDR3, the DNA is TGTGCCAGCAGAATCCCTCAGTGGGAGGGGGGTGATGAGCAGTTCTTC. Full variable domain (missing parts from reference TRBV5-4 and TRBJ2-1): ETGVTQSPTHLIKTRGQQVTLRCSSQSGHNTVSWYQQALGQGPQFIFQYYREEENGRGNFPPRFSGLQFPNYSSELNVNALELDDSALYLCASRIPQWEGGDEQFFGPGTRLTVL.

This rearrangement joins TRBV5-1 to TRBJ1-4; D is ambiguous. Trimming shortened V by 4 bases and J by 7 bases, and 20 bases separated the two germline ends. CDR1 is SGHRS, CDR2 YFSETQ, per germline. This CDR3 is built from 16 residues. This CDR3 reads CASSGQLEPSGEKLFF. The CDR3 nucleotides read TGCGCCAGCAGCGGGCAGTTGGAGCCGTCGGGTGAAAAACTGTTTTTT.

The chain combines TRBV30 with TRBJ2-7, with D possibly matching TRBD2 (5 bases). V lost 0 bases to trimming and J lost 2 bases, with 11 bases between them. Germline-derived CDR1 and CDR2 are GTSNPN and SVGIG (reference sequence). This CDR3 has 14 amino acids. CDR3 DNA sequence: TGTGCCTGGAGTGTACGGGGATTAACCTACGAGCAGTACTTC. This codes for CAWSVRGLTYEQYF.

The chain is built from TRBV28 and TRBJ2-5; possibly TRBD1 for D (6 bases). Trimming removed 4 bases at V and 5 bases at J, with 11 bases between. CDR1 is MDHEN and CDR2 is SYDVKM in the germline V gene. The CDR3 length is 13 residues. The CDR3 region is CASSSTGWETQYF. CDR3 coding DNA: TGTGCCAGCAGTTCTACAGGGTGGGAGACCCAGTACTTC.

This clone was counted between two and nine times. This CDR3 is CASGRDSLFYGYTF. In DNA form, the CDR3 reads TGTGCCAGCGGTCGGGACAGCCTCTTCTATGGCTACACCTTC. The V gene is TRBV6-5, the J gene TRBJ1-2, with 7 bases lining up with TRBD1. The CDR3 spans 14 residues. Trimming removed 8 bases from V and 4 bases from J; junction bases left unmatched: 10. Germline-derived CDR1 and CDR2 are MNHEY and SVGAGI.

The CDR3 spells CSVGAYGELFF. CDR3 DNA: TGCAGCGTTGGGGCCTACGGGGAGCTGTTTTTT. The chain uses TRBV29-1 and TRBJ2-2; D gene ambiguous. The CDR3 contains 11 residues. The germline CDR1 and CDR2 sequences are SQVTM and ANQGSEA. Trimming cost V 4 bases and J 7 bases, with 7 bases left between them.

The rearrangement uses TRBV4-1 and TRBJ1-5; 10 bases match TRBD1. This CDR3 is 15 amino acids long. Trimming removed 0 bases from V and 6 bases from J; junction bases left unmatched: 2. Germline V gene sequence: CDR1 MGHRA, CDR2 YSYEKL. The CDR3 loop is CASSQDRTGGQPQHF. CDR3 DNA: TGCGCCAGCAGCCAAGATCGGACAGGGGGTCAGCCCCAGCATTTT.

This clone was counted a few times. J is TRBJ1-6 and V is TRBV7-2; D is ambiguous. The length of the CDR3 is 14 residues. V was clipped by 2 bases and J by 6 bases, with 8 bases between them. CDR1 SGHTA and CDR2 FQGNSA come from the germline V gene. CDR3 protein: CASSLPQSNSPLHF. The CDR3, as DNA: TGTGCCAGCAGCTTACCACAGTCTAATTCACCCCTCCACTTT.

The sample holds a few counts of this clone. This rearrangement joins TRBV6-5 to TRBJ1-2; TRBD1 might be the D (5 bases). Trimming left V 9 bases short and J 5 bases short, with 13 bases between. The CDR3 runs 12 residues. CDR1 and CDR2 (germline): MNHEY, SVGAGI. DNA of the CDR3: TGTGCCAGTCAAGGGGCCCCATATGGCTACACCTTC. Its protein product is CASQGAPYGYTF.

This rearrangement joins TRBV6-1 to TRBJ2-7; D is undetermined. V was cut by 0 bases and J by 4 bases, with 7 bases left in between. CDR3 length equals 13 residues. Germline V gene sequence: CDR1 MNHNS, CDR2 SASEGT. In DNA form, the CDR3 reads TGTGCCAGCAGTGAAGCGCTGGGGTACGAGCAGTACTTC. Translation gives CASSEALGYEQYF.

The chain combines TRBV30 with TRBJ2-3, with TRBD2 matching over 8 bases. This CDR3 is 15 amino acids long. CDR1 GTSNPN and CDR2 SVGIG come from the germline V gene (reference sequence). The V segment lost 0 bases and the J segment 3 bases; nucleotides outside the gene matches: 5. The CDR3 loop reads CAWSVSGGLTDTQYF. CDR3 bases: TGTGCCTGGAGTGTCAGCGGGGGACTAACAGATACGCAGTATTTT.

This clone showed up just a few times. Other DNA sequences from this sample encode an identical CDR3 as well. The chain joins TRBV9 to TRBJ1-1; D gene ambiguous. With 5 bases removed from V and 0 bases from J, the gap between germline ends came to 8 bases. Looked up from germline, CDR1 is SGDLS and CDR2 is YYNGEE. This CDR3 is 13 amino acids long. The CDR3 is CASSSTVNTEAFF. The CDR3 DNA follows: TGTGCCAGCAGTTCCACGGTGAACACTGAAGCTTTCTTT.

This chain links TRBV6-6 with TRBJ2-3; D is unclear. Deletions cut 4 bases from V and 0 bases from J, with 11 bases between. This CDR3 comprises 15 residues. Germline CDR1 is MNHNY and CDR2 is SVGAGI (reference sequence). CDR3 region: CASSSKRPSTDTQYF. The CDR3 nucleotides read TGTGCCAGCAGTTCCAAGCGACCTAGCACAGATACGCAGTATTTT.

V usage is TRBV14 and J usage is TRBJ2-5; 8 nucleotides align to TRBD1. From germline, CDR1 is SGHDN and CDR2 FVKESK. This CDR3 has 17 residues. V gave up 0 bases and J gave up 1 base; unmatched junction bases: 7. The CDR3 region has the DNA TGTGCCAGCAGCCAAGACGCAGGGGGCGGTTTCCAAGAGACCCAGTACTTC. It yields the protein CASSQDAGGGFQETQYF.

This clone appeared a few times. The rearrangement links TRBV30 to TRBJ2-7; maybe TRBD2 (5 bases). Germline assignment: CDR1 GTSNPN and CDR2 SVGIG (reference sequence). This CDR3 contains 13 residues. Trimming removed 3 bases from V and 2 bases from J, with 11 bases in between. In DNA form, the CDR3 reads TGTGCCTGGAGAATCGGGAACACCTACGAGCAGTACTTC. Translation gives CAWRIGNTYEQYF.

The rearrangement uses TRBV13 and TRBJ2-7, with 11 bases lining up with TRBD1. The ends lost 5 bases at V and 5 bases at J; junction bases unmatched: 11. Germline-derived CDR1 and CDR2 are PRHDT and FYEKMQ (reference sequence). This CDR3 region has 16 residues. CDR3 DNA sequence: TGTGCCAGCAGCACAAGAGCGGGACAGGGGGGGCACGAGCAGTACTTC. It codes for CASSTRAGQGGHEQYF.

This clone was counted only a few times. CDR3 in DNA: TGCGCCAGCAGCCAAGATCGCCCGCGGACAGATACGCAGTATTTT. Amino acids: CASSQDRPRTDTQYF. This chain connects TRBV4-1 to TRBJ2-3; D uncertain. Germline CDR1 reads MGHRA; CDR2 reads YSYEKL. Trimming pared 0 bases from V and 3 bases from J, leaving 10 bases between. The CDR3 is made up of 15 amino acids.

The chain links TRBV7-8 to TRBJ1-1, with 7 bases that match TRBD1. The CDR3 consists of 15 residues. The V gene's germline CDR1 is SGHVS and CDR2 FQNEAQ. V trimming: 4 bases; J trimming: 3 bases; junction bases outside the gene matches: 8. CDR3 in DNA: TGTGCCAGCAGCTCCGGAGGGGGCGGCTACACTGAAGCTTTCTTT. Encoded protein: CASSSGGGGYTEAFF.

The chain uses TRBV19 and TRBJ1-5; D may be TRBD1 (6 bases). Germline loops: CDR1 LNHDA, CDR2 SQIVND (reference sequence). This CDR3 is 16 amino acids long. Trimming took 5 bases from V and 2 from J, leaving 16 bases between them. The CDR3 region is CASSSLGAGGNQPQHF. The CDR3 DNA reads TGTGCCAGTAGTTCTCTAGGCGCAGGGGGCAATCAGCCCCAGCATTTT.

This clone was detected a few times. The chain carries TRBV19 and TRBJ1-5; 9 bases map to TRBD1. This CDR3 comprises 14 residues. V was pared by 5 bases and J by 7 bases, with 6 bases of the junction left unmatched. Per germline, CDR1 LNHDA and CDR2 SQIVND (reference sequence). In nucleotides, the CDR3 is TGTGCCAGTAGTTGGGGACAGGGCGGGCAGCCCCAGCATTTT. Protein product: CASSWGQGGQPQHF.

The V call is TRBV6-5, the J call TRBJ1-1, with 10 positions matching TRBD1. J was trimmed by 5 bases and V by 2 bases; bases with no gene match: 2. This CDR3 region has 14 residues. CDR1 is MNHEY and CDR2 is SVGAGI in the germline V gene. CDR3 in DNA: TGTGCCAGCAGTTACCGGGACAGGGGTACTGAAGCTTTCTTT. It encodes CASSYRDRGTEAFF.

The chain couples TRBV5-4 to TRBJ2-7; D is undetermined. V was pared by 6 bases and J by 4 bases, with 14 bases between. The CDR3 is made up of 13 amino acids. Germline CDR1 reads SGHNT; CDR2 reads YYREEE (reference sequence). This chain's CDR3 is CASTKRDTYEQYF. The CDR3 DNA reads as TGTGCCAGCACCAAACGAGACACTTACGAGCAGTACTTC.

The chain is built from TRBV29-1 and TRBJ1-1; TRBD1 aligns across 9 bases. The V and J ends lost 4 bases and 5 bases, in that order; junction bases with no gene match: 11. This CDR3 region has 15 residues. CDR1 is SQVTM, CDR2 ANQGSEA, per germline. The CDR3 region has the DNA TGCAGCGTTGCCGATCTCCGGACAGGGGAAACTGAAGCTTTCTTT. Residues: CSVADLRTGETEAFF.

This clone was seen more than once but under ten times. The rearrangement uses TRBV2 and TRBJ1-2, with D unresolved. This CDR3 spans 14 amino acids. Deletions cut 1 base from V and 2 bases from J, with 8 bases between. Germline CDR1 is SNHLY and CDR2 is FYNNEI. The CDR3 DNA follows: TGTGCCAGCAGTGAAGAGGTCGGGAACTATGGCTACACCTTC. Translated: CASSEEVGNYGYTF.

The chain joins TRBV28 to TRBJ2-7; 8 bases are shared with TRBD1. The CDR3 loop spans 15 amino acids. V lost 5 bases, J lost 3 bases, and 9 bases stayed unmatched. Per germline, CDR1 MDHEN and CDR2 SYDVKM. CDR3 protein: CASSAGTGPGYEQYF. Written as DNA, the CDR3 is TGTGCCAGCAGTGCTGGGACAGGCCCAGGCTACGAGCAGTACTTC.